Sequencing of this T cell receptor beta chain was carried out in a study of blood T cell repertoires in COVID-19. Only in-frame clones appear in the TCRdb table, and some are missing; sequencing was by immunoSEQ multiplex PCR. Altogether roughly 210,000 clones are present, over 75% being singletons, with the ten largest covering less than 8%. The CDR3 has 15 amino acids. With V trimmed by 4 bases and J by 6 bases, 10 bases remained unmatched. The germline gives CDR1 SGHRS, CDR2 YFSETQ. The receptor comes from a man under 40 in a cohort exposed to, infected with or recovered from COVID-19 (not recorded which). What was sequenced was PBMCs or T cells enriched from blood (not recorded which). The rearrangement links TRBV5-1 to TRBJ2-3, with 8 bases lining up with TRBD1. In DNA form, the CDR3 reads TGCGCCAGCAGCAGCGAGACAGGGGTCACGGATACGCAGTATTTT. Its protein product is CASSSETGVTDTQYF.